This is a list of T cell receptor beta chains from one sample in a study of vaccination and CD4 T cells after COVID-19. TCRdb processed the PCR reads anew with MiXCR; each CDR3 protein has one entry. The table records around 21,000 distinct CDR3 sequences, approximately 60% of them present only once. These TCRs are of unknown antigen specificity. Sequencing input: CD4+ T cells from blood, cultured in vitro. These receptors all come from a human donor who had recovered from COVID-19. The conserved cysteine and the conserved F or W are not part of the CDR3 here. A D gene is named only where the DNA matches it firmly.

TRBJ2-3,TRBV20-1,-,SASGLTDTQY
TRBJ2-4,TRBV7-2,TRBD2,ASSLVGTSGSYIQY
TRBJ1-5,TRBV2,TRBD1,ASSDQGGINQPQH
TRBJ2-1,TRBV6-5,TRBD2,ASSFWTSGPNNEQF
TRBJ1-5,TRBV2,-,ASSAWDPQPQH
TRBJ1-6,TRBV6-1,-,ATGRSSYNSPLH
TRBJ2-3,TRBV20-1,-,SASPPAFTDTQY
TRBJ1-2,TRBV11-3,TRBD1,ASSLGAQGAYGYT
TRBJ2-7,TRBV14,-,ASSQGVLALQRTLGRSVPYEQY
TRBJ1-5,TRBV6-1,-,ASFKSCGGPYQPQH
TRBJ2-3,TRBV28,TRBD2,ASSSSPGLAGGRVETDTQY
TRBJ1-1,TRBV28,-,ASTPSSFWVGPTEAF
TRBJ2-5,TRBV6-2/TRBV6-3,-,ASRPTTGETQY
TRBJ1-6,TRBV6-1,TRBD1,ASSEARTGSKGYNSPLH
TRBJ1-3,TRBV7-8,-,ASSLEVSGNTIY
TRBJ1-2,TRBV5-1,TRBD1,ASSQGDRAYGYT
TRBJ2-3,TRBV11-2,TRBD2,ASSLGGLAGFVNTQY
TRBJ1-2,TRBV3-1,-,ASSQDRTVLYGYT
TRBJ2-7,TRBV7-2,-,ASSFRREPYEQY
TRBJ1-1,TRBV19,TRBD1,ASAWTGGPEAF
TRBJ1-5,TRBV30,-,AWSRGDREQPQH
TRBJ1-6,TRBV6-1,-,ASSGRRGNDSPLH
TRBJ1-1,TRBV15,TRBD1,ATSKGTGANTEAF
TRBJ2-2,TRBV7-8,TRBD1,ASRIGTGVSGELF
TRBJ2-1,TRBV10-3,TRBD2,AISEGLAGVRNEQF
TRBJ2-5,TRBV3-1,-,ASSQGQPALQETQY
TRBJ2-7,TRBV11-2,TRBD2,ASSRLADSYEQY
TRBJ2-1,TRBV7-2,TRBD1,ASSLGRDRANEQF
TRBJ2-1,TRBV20-1,TRBD2,SAVGTSANLNEQF
TRBJ1-6,TRBV7-9,TRBD1,ASSPDRVRGSPLH
TRBJ2-1,TRBV10-1,-,ASSVGQPYNEQF
TRBJ1-6,TRBV4-1,-,ASSQDGRARSPLH
TRBJ2-2,TRBV7-2,TRBD2,ASSKWGGGTGELF
TRBJ1-2,TRBV2,-,ANSRGQDYGYT
TRBJ2-7,TRBV19,-,ASSRDWGYEQY
TRBJ1-5,TRBV7-2,-,ASSWASNQPQH
TRBJ1-2,TRBV27,-,ASTSSRGYGYT
TRBJ2-3,TRBV20-1,TRBD1,SAPRDSGVTDTQY
TRBJ1-1,TRBV7-3,-,ASSLNAGLTEAF
TRBJ2-5,TRBV19,-,ASSINSRTEETQY
TRBJ2-7,TRBV6-5,-,ASSYLTGDYEQY
TRBJ1-1,TRBV28,TRBD1,ASITGTGGTEAF
TRBJ1-5,TRBV6-5,-,ASSYGGASQPQH
TRBJ2-5,TRBV6-1,TRBD1,ASSEGLRTGGRYQETQY
TRBJ2-3,TRBV28,TRBD1,ASSRDRDTDTQY
TRBJ2-2,TRBV7-3,-,ASSLNSVVNTGELF
TRBJ2-2,TRBV24-1,TRBD1,ATSGRDRATGELF
TRBJ2-1,TRBV7-2,TRBD1,ASSADRGSEQF
TRBJ2-2,TRBV10-1,TRBD1,ASQGAGNTGELF
TRBJ1-2,TRBV28,-,ASTGMVVGSDYGYT
TRBJ1-5,TRBV27,-,ASSLSRSNQPQH
TRBJ2-7,TRBV2,-,ASSSLGRSYEQY
TRBJ2-2,TRBV29-1,-,SSQTENTGELF
TRBJ1-2,TRBV27,-,ASSLLGNHGYT
TRBJ2-4,TRBV6-1,-,ASSQVLAKNIQY